This T cell receptor beta chain was captured by sequencing in a study of cytomegalovirus exposure and HLA in healthy donors. Overall study results and limits: The authors later found TCR association rates varying by HLA locus, with DRB1 most and HLA-C fewest. For most subjects, TCR beta sequences were reported to predict HLA-A and HLA-B alleles with accuracy.

The PCR made use of 60 Vbeta and 13 Jbeta primers. TCRdb's copy holds only in-frame clones and misses some; the assay was immunoSEQ multiplex PCR. The profile covers approximately 130,000 clones, with roughly 70% appearing a single time and around 2.9% taken by the ten largest. V lost 4 bases and J lost 2; bases outside the gene matches: 8. The CDR3 totals 15 residues. Germline CDR1 reads SGHRS; CDR2 reads YFSETQ. The donors comprised healthy bone marrow donors. About this clone itself: Its antigen is not identified.

The rearrangement joins TRBV5-1 to TRBJ1-1; 7 bases are a match to TRBD1. The sequence derives from a man aged 25 to 40 in good health and CMV-seronegative. The sequenced material came from PBMCs. CDR3 region: CASSPGGTANTEAFF. The CDR3, as DNA: TGCGCCAGCAGCCCTGGTGGGACAGCTAACACTGAAGCTTTCTTT. Drawing the rest from reference TRBV5-1 and TRBJ1-1, the complete variable domain is KAGVTQTPRYLIKTRGQQVTLSCSPISGHRSVSWYQQTPGQGLQFLFEYFSETQRNKGNFPGRFSGRQFSNSRSEMNVSTLELGDSALYLCASSPGGTANTEAFFGQGTRLTVV.